The rows below give T cell receptor beta chains drawn from one sample of a study of blood T cell repertoires in COVID-19. Some clones are missing from TCRdb's copy, which holds only in-frame ones; the method was immunoSEQ multiplex PCR. The table shows 90,000 to 110,000 clones, with less than 85% occurring only once. Sequencing was performed on peripheral blood. These receptors all stem from a human donor in a cohort sampled during active or convalescent COVID-19. Each CDR3 is given with its conserved first and last residue. Each record gives: D gene, J gene, clone size, CDR3 length, V gene, CDR3 DNA, CDR3 protein. A D gene is named only where the DNA matches it firmly. Size tells how often a clone was seen (once, few, many) or the class of an expanded clone, and some rows leave it out.

d_gene: TRBD2; j_gene: TRBJ2-7; abundance: .; len: 17; v_gene: TRBV7-2; CDR3nt: TGTGCCAGCAGCTTAGGTGGGACTAGCGGGGGGGCCTACGAGCAGTACTTC; CDR3aa: CASSLGGTSGGAYEQYF
d_gene: TRBD2; j_gene: TRBJ2-1; abundance: .; len: 17; v_gene: TRBV9; CDR3nt: TGTGCCAGCAGCGTAACCCCGCTAGCGGGAGGGTCACAGGGGCAGTTCTTC; CDR3aa: CASSVTPLAGGSQGQFF
d_gene: .; j_gene: TRBJ1-2; abundance: .; len: 12; v_gene: TRBV28; CDR3nt: TGTGCCAGCAGTTTAGCTACCTATGGCTACACCTTC; CDR3aa: CASSLATYGYTF
d_gene: TRBD2; j_gene: TRBJ2-5; abundance: .; len: 16; v_gene: TRBV5-4; CDR3nt: TGTGCCAGCAGCTCTGGTCCTAGCGGCGTAAAAGAGACCCAGTACTTC; CDR3aa: CASSSGPSGVKETQYF
d_gene: .; j_gene: TRBJ2-1; abundance: .; len: 13; v_gene: TRBV6-5; CDR3nt: TGTGCCAGCAGTTACTCCGGGTACAATGAGCAGTTCTTC; CDR3aa: CASSYSGYNEQFF
d_gene: TRBD1; j_gene: TRBJ1-1; abundance: once; len: 16; v_gene: TRBV18; CDR3nt: TGTGCCAGCTCACCACTCAGGACAGGGTTGAACACTGAAGCTTTCTTT; CDR3aa: CASSPLRTGLNTEAFF
d_gene: TRBD2; j_gene: TRBJ2-5; abundance: .; len: 18; v_gene: TRBV27; CDR3nt: TGTGCCAGCAGTTTCTCCGGGACTAGCGGGAGAGTTAGGGGGACCCAGTACTTC; CDR3aa: CASSFSGTSGRVRGTQYF
d_gene: TRBD1; j_gene: TRBJ1-2; abundance: .; len: 18; v_gene: TRBV3-1/TRBV3-2; CDR3nt: TGTGCCAGCAGCCACGCAATTGGACAGGCGGCGAGGGAGTATGGCTACACCTTC; CDR3aa: CASSHAIGQAAREYGYTF
d_gene: TRBD1; j_gene: TRBJ2-1; abundance: once; len: 15; v_gene: TRBV5-6; CDR3nt: TGTGCCAGCAGCTTGTGGACAGGTTACTACAATGAGCAGTTCTTC; CDR3aa: CASSLWTGYYNEQFF
d_gene: TRBD1; j_gene: TRBJ2-3; abundance: .; len: 18; v_gene: TRBV19; CDR3nt: TGTGCCAGTAGTGACAGGGGGCCTGCGGGAGGAGAATCAGATACGCAGTATTTT; CDR3aa: CASSDRGPAGGESDTQYF
d_gene: .; j_gene: TRBJ1-1; abundance: .; len: 18; v_gene: TRBV6-2/TRBV6-3; CDR3nt: TGTGCCAGCAGTTACTCAGAACCTGTTCTCGCGTTGAACACTGAAGCTTTCTTT; CDR3aa: CASSYSEPVLALNTEAFF
d_gene: TRBD1; j_gene: TRBJ1-5; abundance: .; len: 18; v_gene: TRBV28; CDR3nt: TGTGCCAGCAATTCAATGGACAGGGGGCCGCTGAGCAATCAGCCCCAGCATTTT; CDR3aa: CASNSMDRGPLSNQPQHF
d_gene: TRBD2; j_gene: TRBJ2-7; abundance: .; len: 14; v_gene: TRBV27; CDR3nt: TGTGCCAGCAGTTTAAGCGGGGTTACCTACGAGCAGTACTTC; CDR3aa: CASSLSGVTYEQYF
d_gene: .; j_gene: TRBJ2-7; abundance: .; len: 14; v_gene: TRBV5-1; CDR3nt: TGCGCCAGCAGCTTTTCTAGCAACCCCTACGAGCAGTACTTC; CDR3aa: CASSFSSNPYEQYF
d_gene: TRBD1; j_gene: TRBJ1-4; abundance: .; len: 16; v_gene: TRBV6-7; CDR3nt: TGTGCCAGCAGTTACCGCACTAGACAGGGGGCTGAAAAACTGTTTTTT; CDR3aa: CASSYRTRQGAEKLFF
d_gene: TRBD2; j_gene: TRBJ2-1; abundance: .; len: 16; v_gene: TRBV19; CDR3nt: TGTGCCAGTAGTGTACTAGGGACTAGCGGGCAAAATGAGCAGTTCTTC; CDR3aa: CASSVLGTSGQNEQFF
d_gene: .; j_gene: TRBJ1-2; abundance: .; len: 14; v_gene: TRBV7-9; CDR3nt: TGTGCCAGCAGCCACTCGGGAGCTAACTATGGCTACACCTTC; CDR3aa: CASSHSGANYGYTF
d_gene: TRBD1; j_gene: TRBJ2-7; abundance: .; len: 15; v_gene: TRBV6-5; CDR3nt: TGTGCCAGCAGTTACCCCGACAGGGGGTTTAACGAGCAGTACTTC; CDR3aa: CASSYPDRGFNEQYF
d_gene: .; j_gene: TRBJ2-4; abundance: .; len: 14; v_gene: TRBV6-5; CDR3nt: TGTGCCACTGGGGAGTGGGGCAGGGGAAACATTCAGTACTTC; CDR3aa: CATGEWGRGNIQYF
d_gene: .; j_gene: TRBJ1-1; abundance: few; len: 13; v_gene: TRBV10-2; CDR3nt: TGCGCCAGCAGTGAAGGGGGGAACACTGAAGCTTTCTTT; CDR3aa: CASSEGGNTEAFF
d_gene: .; j_gene: TRBJ2-1; abundance: .; len: 17; v_gene: TRBV9; CDR3nt: TGTGCCAGCAGCCATCTCAGAGGGAGAGGGTCCTACAATGAGCAGTTCTTC; CDR3aa: CASSHLRGRGSYNEQFF
d_gene: TRBD1; j_gene: TRBJ2-7; abundance: few; len: 14; v_gene: TRBV19; CDR3nt: TGTGCCAGTAGTGCAACAGGGGGTCTCTACGAGCAGTACTTC; CDR3aa: CASSATGGLYEQYF
d_gene: .; j_gene: TRBJ2-7; abundance: few; len: 12; v_gene: TRBV10-3; CDR3nt: TGTGCCATCAGTTTAGACAGCTACGAGCAGTACTTC; CDR3aa: CAISLDSYEQYF